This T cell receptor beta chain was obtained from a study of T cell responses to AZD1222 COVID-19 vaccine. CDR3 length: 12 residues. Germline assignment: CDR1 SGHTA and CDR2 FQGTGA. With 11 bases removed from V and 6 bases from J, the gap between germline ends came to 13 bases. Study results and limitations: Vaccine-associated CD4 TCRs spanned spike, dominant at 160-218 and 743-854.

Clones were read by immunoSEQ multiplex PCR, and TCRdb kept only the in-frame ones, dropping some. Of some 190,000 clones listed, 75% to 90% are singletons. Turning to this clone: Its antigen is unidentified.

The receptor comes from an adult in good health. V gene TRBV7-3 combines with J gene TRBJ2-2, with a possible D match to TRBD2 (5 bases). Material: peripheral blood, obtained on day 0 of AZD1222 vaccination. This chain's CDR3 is CAAGVGAGELFF. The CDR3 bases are TGTGCCGCCGGGGTCGGGGCCGGGGAGCTGTTTTTT. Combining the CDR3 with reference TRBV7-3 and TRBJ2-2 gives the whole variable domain GAGVSQTPSNKVTEKGKYVELRCDPISGHTALYWYRQSLGQGPEFLIYFQGTGAADDSGLPNDRFFAVRPEGSVSTLKIQRTERGDSAVYLCAAGVGAGELFFGEGSRLTVL.